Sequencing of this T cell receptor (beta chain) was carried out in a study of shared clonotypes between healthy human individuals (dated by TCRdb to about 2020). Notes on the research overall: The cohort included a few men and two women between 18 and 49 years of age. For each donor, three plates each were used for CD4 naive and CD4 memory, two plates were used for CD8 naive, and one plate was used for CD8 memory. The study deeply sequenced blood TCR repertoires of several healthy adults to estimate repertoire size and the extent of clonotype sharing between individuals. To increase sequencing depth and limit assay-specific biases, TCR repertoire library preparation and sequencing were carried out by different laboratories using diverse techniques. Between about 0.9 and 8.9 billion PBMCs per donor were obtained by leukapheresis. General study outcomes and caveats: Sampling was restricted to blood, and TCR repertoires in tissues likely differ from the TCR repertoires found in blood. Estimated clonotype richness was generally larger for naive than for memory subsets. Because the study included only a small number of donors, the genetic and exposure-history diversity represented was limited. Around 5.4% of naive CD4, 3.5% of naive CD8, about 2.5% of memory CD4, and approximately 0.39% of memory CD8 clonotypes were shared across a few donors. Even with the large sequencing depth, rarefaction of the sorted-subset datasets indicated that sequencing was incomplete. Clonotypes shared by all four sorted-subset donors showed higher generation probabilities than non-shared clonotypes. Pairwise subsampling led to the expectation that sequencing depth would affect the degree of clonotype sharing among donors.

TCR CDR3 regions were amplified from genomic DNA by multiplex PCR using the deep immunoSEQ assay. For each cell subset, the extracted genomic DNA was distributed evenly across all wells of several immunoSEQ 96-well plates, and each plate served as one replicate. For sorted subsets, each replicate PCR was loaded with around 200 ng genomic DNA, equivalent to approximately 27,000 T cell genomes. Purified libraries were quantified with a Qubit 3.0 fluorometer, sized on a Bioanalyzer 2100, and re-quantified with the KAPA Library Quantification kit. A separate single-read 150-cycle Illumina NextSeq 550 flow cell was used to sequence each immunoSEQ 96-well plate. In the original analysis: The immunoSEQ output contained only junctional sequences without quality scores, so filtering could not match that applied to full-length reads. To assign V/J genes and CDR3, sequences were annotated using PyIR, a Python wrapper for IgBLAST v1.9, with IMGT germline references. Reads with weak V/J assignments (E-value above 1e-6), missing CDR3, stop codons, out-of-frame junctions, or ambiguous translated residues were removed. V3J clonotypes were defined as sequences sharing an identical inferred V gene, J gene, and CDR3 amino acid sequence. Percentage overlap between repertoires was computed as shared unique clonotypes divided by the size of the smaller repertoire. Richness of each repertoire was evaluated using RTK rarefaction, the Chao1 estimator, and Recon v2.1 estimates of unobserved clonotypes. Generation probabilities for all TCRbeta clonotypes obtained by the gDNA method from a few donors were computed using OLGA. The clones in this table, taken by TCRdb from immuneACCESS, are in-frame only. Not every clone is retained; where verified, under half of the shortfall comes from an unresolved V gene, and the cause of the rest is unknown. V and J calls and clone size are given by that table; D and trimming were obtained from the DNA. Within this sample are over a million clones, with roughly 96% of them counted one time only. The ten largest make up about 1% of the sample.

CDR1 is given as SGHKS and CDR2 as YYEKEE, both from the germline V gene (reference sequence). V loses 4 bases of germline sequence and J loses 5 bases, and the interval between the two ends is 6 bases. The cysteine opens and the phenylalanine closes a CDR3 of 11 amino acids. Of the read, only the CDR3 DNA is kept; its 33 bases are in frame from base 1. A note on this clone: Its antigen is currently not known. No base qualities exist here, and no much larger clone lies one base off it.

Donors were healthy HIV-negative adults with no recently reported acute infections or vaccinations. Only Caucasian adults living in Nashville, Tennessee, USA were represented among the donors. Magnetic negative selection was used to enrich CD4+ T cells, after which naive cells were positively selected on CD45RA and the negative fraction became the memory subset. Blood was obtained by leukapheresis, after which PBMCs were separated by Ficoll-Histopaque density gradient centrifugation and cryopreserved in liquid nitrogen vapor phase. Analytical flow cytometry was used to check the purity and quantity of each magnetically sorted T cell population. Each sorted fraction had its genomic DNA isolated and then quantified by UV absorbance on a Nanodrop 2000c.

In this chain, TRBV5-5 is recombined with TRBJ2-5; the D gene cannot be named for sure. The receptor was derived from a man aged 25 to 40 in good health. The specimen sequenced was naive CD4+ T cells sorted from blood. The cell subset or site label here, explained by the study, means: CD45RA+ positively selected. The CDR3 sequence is CASSPLETQYF. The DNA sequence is TGTGCCAGCAGCCCCTTGGAGACCCAGTACTTC.